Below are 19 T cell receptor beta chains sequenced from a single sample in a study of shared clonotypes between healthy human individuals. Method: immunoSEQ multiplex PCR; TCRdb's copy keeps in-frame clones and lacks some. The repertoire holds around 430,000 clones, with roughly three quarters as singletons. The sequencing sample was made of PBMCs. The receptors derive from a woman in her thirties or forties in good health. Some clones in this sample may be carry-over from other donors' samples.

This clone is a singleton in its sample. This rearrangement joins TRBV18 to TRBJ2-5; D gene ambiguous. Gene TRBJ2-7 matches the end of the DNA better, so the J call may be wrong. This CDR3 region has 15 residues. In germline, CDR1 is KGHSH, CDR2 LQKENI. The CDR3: CASSPRSLSSYEQYF. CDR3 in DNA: TGTGCCAGCTCACCAAGAAGTCTGAGCTCCTACGAGCAGTACTTC.

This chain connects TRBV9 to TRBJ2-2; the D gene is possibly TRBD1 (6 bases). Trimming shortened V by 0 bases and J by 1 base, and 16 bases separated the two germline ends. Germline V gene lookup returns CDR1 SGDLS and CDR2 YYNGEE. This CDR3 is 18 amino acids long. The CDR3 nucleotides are TGTGCCAGCAGCGTAGCCGGTTTTGGACAGTTGAACACCGGGGAGCTGTTTTTT. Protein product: CASSVAGFGQLNTGELFF.

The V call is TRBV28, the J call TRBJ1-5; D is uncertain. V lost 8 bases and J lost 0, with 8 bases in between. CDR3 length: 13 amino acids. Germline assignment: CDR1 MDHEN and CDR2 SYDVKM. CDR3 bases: TGTGCCAGCGCGTCGTATAGCAATCAGCCCCAGCATTTT. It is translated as CASASYSNQPQHF.

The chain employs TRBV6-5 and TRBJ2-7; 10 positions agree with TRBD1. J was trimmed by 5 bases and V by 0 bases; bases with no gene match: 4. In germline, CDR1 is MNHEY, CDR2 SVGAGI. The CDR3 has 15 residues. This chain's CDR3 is CASSYSNDRGHEQYF. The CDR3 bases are TGTGCCAGCAGTTACTCGAATGACAGGGGGCACGAGCAGTACTTC.

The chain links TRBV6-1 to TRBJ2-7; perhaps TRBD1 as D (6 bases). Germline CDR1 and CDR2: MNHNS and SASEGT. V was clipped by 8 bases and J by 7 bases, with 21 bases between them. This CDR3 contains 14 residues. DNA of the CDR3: TGTGCCAGCGAGATGGGGGCCCGTGCCGGAGAGCAGTACTTC. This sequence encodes CASEMGARAGEQYF.

CDR3 sequence reads: CASSLRGLYYEQYF. In nucleotides, the CDR3 is TGTGCCAGCAGCTTGCGGGGTCTGTACTACGAGCAGTACTTC. V is TRBV7-8 and J is TRBJ2-7; TRBD2 might be the D (6 bases). Germline V CDR1 and CDR2: SGHVS, FQNEAQ. This CDR3 is built from 14 residues. The germline V and J ends were trimmed by 3 bases and 3 bases, with 12 bases remaining between them.

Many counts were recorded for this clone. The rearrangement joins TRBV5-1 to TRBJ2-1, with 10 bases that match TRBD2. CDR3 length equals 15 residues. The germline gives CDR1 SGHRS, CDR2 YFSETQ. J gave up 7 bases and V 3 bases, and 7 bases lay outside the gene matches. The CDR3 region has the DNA TGCGCCAGCAGCTATACTAGCGGGATGGTGAATGAGCAGTTCTTC. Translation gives CASSYTSGMVNEQFF.

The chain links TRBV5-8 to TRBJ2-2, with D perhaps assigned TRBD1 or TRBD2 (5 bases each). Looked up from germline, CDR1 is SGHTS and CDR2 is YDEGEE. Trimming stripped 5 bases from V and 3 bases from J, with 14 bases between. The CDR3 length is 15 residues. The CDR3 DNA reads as TGTGCCAGCAGAGAAGGGACGGAATACACCGGGGAGCTGTTTTTT. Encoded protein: CASREGTEYTGELFF.

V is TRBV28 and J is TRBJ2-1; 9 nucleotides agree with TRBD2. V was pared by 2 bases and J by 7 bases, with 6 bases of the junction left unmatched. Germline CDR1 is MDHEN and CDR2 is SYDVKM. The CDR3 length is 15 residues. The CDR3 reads CASSLVSGSVNEQFF. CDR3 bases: TGTGCCAGCAGTTTAGTTAGCGGGAGTGTAAATGAGCAGTTCTTC.

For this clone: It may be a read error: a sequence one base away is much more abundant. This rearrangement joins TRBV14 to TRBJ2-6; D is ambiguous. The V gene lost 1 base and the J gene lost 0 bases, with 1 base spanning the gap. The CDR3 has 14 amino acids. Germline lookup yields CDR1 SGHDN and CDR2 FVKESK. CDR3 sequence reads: CASSQGSGANVLTF. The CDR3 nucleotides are TGTGCCAGCAGCCAAGGCTCTGGGGCCAACGTCCTGACTTTC. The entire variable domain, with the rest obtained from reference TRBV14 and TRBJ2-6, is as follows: EAGVTQFPSHSVIEKGQTVTLRCDPISGHDNLYWYRRVMGKEIKFLLHFVKESKQDESGMPNNRFLAERTGGTYSTLKVQPAELEDSGVYFCASSQGSGANVLTFGAGSRLTVL.

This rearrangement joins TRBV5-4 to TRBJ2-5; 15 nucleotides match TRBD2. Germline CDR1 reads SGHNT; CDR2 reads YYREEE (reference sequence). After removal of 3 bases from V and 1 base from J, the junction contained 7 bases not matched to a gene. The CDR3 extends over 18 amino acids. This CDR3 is CASSSGTSGRSLQETQYF. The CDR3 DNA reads TGTGCCAGCAGCTCCGGGACTAGCGGGAGGTCGCTCCAAGAGACCCAGTACTTC.

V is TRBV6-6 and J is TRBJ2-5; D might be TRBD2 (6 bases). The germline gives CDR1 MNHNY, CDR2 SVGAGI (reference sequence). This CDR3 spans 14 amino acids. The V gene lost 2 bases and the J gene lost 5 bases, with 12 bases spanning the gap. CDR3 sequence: CASSYGSGDETQYF. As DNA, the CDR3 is TGTGCCAGCAGTTACGGATCGGGGGACGAGACCCAGTACTTC.

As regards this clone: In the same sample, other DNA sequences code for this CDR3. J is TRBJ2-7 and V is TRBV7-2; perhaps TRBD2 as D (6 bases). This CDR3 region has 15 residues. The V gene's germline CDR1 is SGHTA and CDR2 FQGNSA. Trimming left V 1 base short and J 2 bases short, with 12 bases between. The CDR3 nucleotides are TGTGCCAGCAGCTTAGGGGGCGGGGCTGCCTACGAGCAGTACTTC. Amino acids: CASSLGGGAAYEQYF.

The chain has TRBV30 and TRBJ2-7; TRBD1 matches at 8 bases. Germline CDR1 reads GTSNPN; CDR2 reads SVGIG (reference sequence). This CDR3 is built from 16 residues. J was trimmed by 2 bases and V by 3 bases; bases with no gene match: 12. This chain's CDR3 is CAWRGQGALTAYEQYF. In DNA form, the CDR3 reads TGTGCCTGGAGGGGGCAGGGGGCGTTGACGGCCTACGAGCAGTACTTC.

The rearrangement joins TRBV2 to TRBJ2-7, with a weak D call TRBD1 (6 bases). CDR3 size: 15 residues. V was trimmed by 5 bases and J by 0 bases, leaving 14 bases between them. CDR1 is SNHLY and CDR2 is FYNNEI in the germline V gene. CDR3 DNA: TGTGCCAGCAGTAGAGTAATGGACAGCTCCTACGAGCAGTACTTC. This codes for CASSRVMDSSYEQYF.

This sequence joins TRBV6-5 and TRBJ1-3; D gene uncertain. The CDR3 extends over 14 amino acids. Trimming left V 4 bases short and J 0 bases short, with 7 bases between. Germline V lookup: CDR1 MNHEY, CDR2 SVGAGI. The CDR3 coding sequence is TGTGCCAGCAGTTCACTGAACTCTGGAAACACCATATATTTT. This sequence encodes CASSSLNSGNTIYF.

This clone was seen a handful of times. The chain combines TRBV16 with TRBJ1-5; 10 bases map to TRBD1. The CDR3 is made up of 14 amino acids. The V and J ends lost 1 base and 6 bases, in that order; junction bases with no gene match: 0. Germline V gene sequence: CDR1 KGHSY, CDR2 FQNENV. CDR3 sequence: CASSQWDRGQPQHF. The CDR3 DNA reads TGTGCCAGCAGCCAATGGGACAGGGGTCAGCCCCAGCATTTT.

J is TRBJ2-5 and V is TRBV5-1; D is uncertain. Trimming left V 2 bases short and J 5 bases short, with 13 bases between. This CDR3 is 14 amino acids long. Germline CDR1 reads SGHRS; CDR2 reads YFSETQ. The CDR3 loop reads CASSFLVEGETQYF. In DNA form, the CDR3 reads TGCGCCAGCAGCTTTTTGGTGGAAGGGGAGACCCAGTACTTC.

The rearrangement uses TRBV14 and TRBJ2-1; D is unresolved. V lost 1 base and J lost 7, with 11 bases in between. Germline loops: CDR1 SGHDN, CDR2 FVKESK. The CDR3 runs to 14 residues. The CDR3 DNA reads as TGTGCCAGCAGCCAAGTAATTTCGGGTAATGAGCAGTTCTTC. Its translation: CASSQVISGNEQFF.